Listed below are T cell receptor beta chains from one sample, sequenced in a study of cytomegalovirus exposure and HLA in healthy donors. This table comes from immunoSEQ multiplex PCR, and its TCRdb copy is limited to in-frame clones, with some not included. The table has just under 95,000 clones, approximately 81% seen once; the top ten hold approximately 1.2%. Sequenced material: PBMCs. These receptors were taken from a girl aged 2 to 9 in good health and CMV-seropositive. Each CDR3 is given with its conserved first and last residue. Each record gives: CDR3 length, D gene, V gene, clone size, J gene, CDR3 DNA, CDR3 protein. D genes are given only for firm matches. Clone size is given for some rows only: seen once, a few or many times, or a class if the clone is expanded.

cdr3_length: 15
d_call: -
v_call: TRBV15
clone_size: -
j_call: TRBJ2-6
cdr3_nt: TGTGCCACCACGAGTACCGGCTCTGGGGCCAACGTCCTGACTTTC
cdr3_aa: CATTSTGSGANVLTF

cdr3_length: 18
d_call: TRBD2
v_call: TRBV28
clone_size: -
j_call: TRBJ2-4
cdr3_nt: TGTGCCAGCAGTTTGGTCGAATCCCTAGCGGGAGGGGAGGACATTCAGTACTTC
cdr3_aa: CASSLVESLAGGEDIQYF

cdr3_length: 13
d_call: TRBD1
v_call: TRBV6-1
clone_size: -
j_call: TRBJ2-7
cdr3_nt: TGTGCCGCCTGGACAGGCACGCAAAACGAGCAGTACTTC
cdr3_aa: CAAWTGTQNEQYF

cdr3_length: 12
d_call: -
v_call: TRBV27
clone_size: -
j_call: TRBJ1-5
cdr3_nt: TGTGCCAGCAGTTTCCACAATCAGCCCCAGCATTTT
cdr3_aa: CASSFHNQPQHF

cdr3_length: 16
d_call: -
v_call: TRBV30
clone_size: -
j_call: TRBJ2-2
cdr3_nt: TGTGCCTGGAGAGTATGGGGGCGCCTGGGGACCGGGGAGCTGTTTTTT
cdr3_aa: CAWRVWGRLGTGELFF

cdr3_length: 16
d_call: -
v_call: TRBV4-3
clone_size: -
j_call: TRBJ2-6
cdr3_nt: TGCGCCAGCAGCCAGGACGAGGGTGCTGGGGCCAACGTCCTGACTTTC
cdr3_aa: CASSQDEGAGANVLTF

cdr3_length: 17
d_call: -
v_call: TRBV9
clone_size: -
j_call: TRBJ2-4
cdr3_nt: TGTGCCAGCAGCGTAGACTTGGGGCATGGTACAGAAAACATTCAGTACTTC
cdr3_aa: CASSVDLGHGTENIQYF

cdr3_length: 15
d_call: TRBD1
v_call: TRBV2
clone_size: -
j_call: TRBJ2-7
cdr3_nt: TGTGCCAGCAGTGCAAGACAGGGAACCAGCCTCGAGCAGTACTTC
cdr3_aa: CASSARQGTSLEQYF

cdr3_length: 16
d_call: TRBD2
v_call: TRBV4-1
clone_size: -
j_call: TRBJ2-1
cdr3_nt: TGCGCCAGCAGCCAAGATCCGGGGACTAGCGTCTTCGAGCAGTTCTTC
cdr3_aa: CASSQDPGTSVFEQFF

cdr3_length: 14
d_call: -
v_call: TRBV7-9
clone_size: few
j_call: TRBJ1-5
cdr3_nt: TGTGCCAGCAGCTCCCAGGGAAACAATCAGCCCCAGCATTTT
cdr3_aa: CASSSQGNNQPQHF

cdr3_length: 15
d_call: TRBD1
v_call: TRBV5-4
clone_size: -
j_call: TRBJ2-3
cdr3_nt: TGTGCCAGCAGCGGAGGGACAGGGTATATGGATACGCAGTATTTT
cdr3_aa: CASSGGTGYMDTQYF

cdr3_length: 14
d_call: TRBD1
v_call: TRBV29-1
clone_size: -
j_call: TRBJ2-5
cdr3_nt: TGCAGCGTCACGGACAGGGGAAGGTTAGAAGCCCAGTACTTC
cdr3_aa: CSVTDRGRLEAQYF

cdr3_length: 14
d_call: -
v_call: TRBV6-5
clone_size: -
j_call: TRBJ2-7
cdr3_nt: TGTGCCAGCAGTTACAGGGGCGGCCCCCGCGAGCAGTACTTC
cdr3_aa: CASSYRGGPREQYF

cdr3_length: 17
d_call: TRBD1
v_call: TRBV27
clone_size: -
j_call: TRBJ2-1
cdr3_nt: TGTGCCAGCAGTTCCATCGCCAGACAGGGGTACTACAATGAGCAGTTCTTC
cdr3_aa: CASSSIARQGYYNEQFF

cdr3_length: 15
d_call: -
v_call: TRBV30
clone_size: -
j_call: TRBJ1-1
cdr3_nt: TGTGCCTGGGACTCTATGACAGGTTATCGCACTGAAGCTTTCTTT
cdr3_aa: CAWDSMTGYRTEAFF

cdr3_length: 19
d_call: -
v_call: TRBV28
clone_size: -
j_call: TRBJ1-6
cdr3_nt: TGTGCCAGCAGTTTTATGTCCGGCCCCTCACAGGGAAGGGGCTCACCCCTCCACTTT
cdr3_aa: CASSFMSGPSQGRGSPLHF

cdr3_length: 14
d_call: -
v_call: TRBV9
clone_size: -
j_call: TRBJ2-7
cdr3_nt: TGTGCCAGCAGCGGACAGGTTGCCTCCTACGAGCAGTACTTC
cdr3_aa: CASSGQVASYEQYF

cdr3_length: 16
d_call: -
v_call: TRBV7-8
clone_size: -
j_call: TRBJ2-1
cdr3_nt: TGTGCCAGCAGCTTAGAAGGGGGAACCAACTACAATGAGCAGTTCTTC
cdr3_aa: CASSLEGGTNYNEQFF

cdr3_length: 13
d_call: -
v_call: TRBV2
clone_size: -
j_call: TRBJ2-5
cdr3_nt: TGTGCCAGCAGGGGTGAGGGACTTGGGACCCAGTACTTC
cdr3_aa: CASRGEGLGTQYF

cdr3_length: 11
d_call: -
v_call: TRBV20-1
clone_size: few
j_call: TRBJ2-5
cdr3_nt: TGCAGTGCTAGCGGAGGGGAGACCCAGTACTTC
cdr3_aa: CSASGGETQYF

cdr3_length: 16
d_call: TRBD2
v_call: TRBV4-1
clone_size: -
j_call: TRBJ2-1
cdr3_nt: TGCGCCAGCAGCCAAGTAGGGACTAGCGGTTCCAATGAGCAGTTCTTC
cdr3_aa: CASSQVGTSGSNEQFF

cdr3_length: 18
d_call: TRBD2
v_call: TRBV28
clone_size: -
j_call: TRBJ2-7
cdr3_nt: TGTGCCAGCAGTTTCGACCCCCTTGGCAGCGGGAGGATTTACGAGCAGTACTTC
cdr3_aa: CASSFDPLGSGRIYEQYF

cdr3_length: 13
d_call: -
v_call: TRBV25-1
clone_size: -
j_call: TRBJ1-2
cdr3_nt: TGTGCCAGCAGTGAACGGAGCAGCTATGGCTACACCTTC
cdr3_aa: CASSERSSYGYTF

cdr3_length: 17
d_call: TRBD1
v_call: TRBV7-2
clone_size: -
j_call: TRBJ2-7
cdr3_nt: TGTGCCAGCAGCTTAGGTTTAGGCAGGGGGCGATCCTACGAGCAGTACTTC
cdr3_aa: CASSLGLGRGRSYEQYF

cdr3_length: 15
d_call: TRBD2
v_call: TRBV4-1
clone_size: once
j_call: TRBJ2-3
cdr3_nt: TGCGCCAGCAGCTCCCGGGACTACAGCACAGATACGCAGTATTTT
cdr3_aa: CASSSRDYSTDTQYF

cdr3_length: 15
d_call: -
v_call: TRBV28
clone_size: -
j_call: TRBJ1-1
cdr3_nt: TGTGCCAGCAGTTTATTTCCTGACACGGGGACTGAAGCTTTCTTT
cdr3_aa: CASSLFPDTGTEAFF

cdr3_length: 13
d_call: TRBD1
v_call: TRBV15
clone_size: once
j_call: TRBJ1-1
cdr3_nt: TGTGCCACCAGCATCGACAGGGGAGGGGAAGCTTTCTTT
cdr3_aa: CATSIDRGGEAFF

cdr3_length: 16
d_call: TRBD1
v_call: TRBV19
clone_size: few
j_call: TRBJ1-1
cdr3_nt: TGTGCCAGTAGTATCGGGCTGACAGGGAGTAGCACTGAAGCTTTCTTT
cdr3_aa: CASSIGLTGSSTEAFF

cdr3_length: 15
d_call: -
v_call: TRBV28
clone_size: -
j_call: TRBJ1-2
cdr3_nt: TGTGCCAGCAGTTCCTTGATGACAGTTAACTATGGCTACACCTTC
cdr3_aa: CASSSLMTVNYGYTF

cdr3_length: 14
d_call: TRBD1
v_call: TRBV6-5
clone_size: -
j_call: TRBJ1-2
cdr3_nt: TGTGCCAGCAGTTTGGACAGGGCCTCCTATGGCTACACCTTC
cdr3_aa: CASSLDRASYGYTF

cdr3_length: 15
d_call: -
v_call: TRBV9
clone_size: -
j_call: TRBJ1-2
cdr3_nt: TGTGCCAGCAGCCCCCGAGACAGGTTGGGATACGGCTACACCTTC
cdr3_aa: CASSPRDRLGYGYTF

cdr3_length: 13
d_call: TRBD2
v_call: TRBV10-3
clone_size: -
j_call: TRBJ2-1
cdr3_nt: TGTGCCATCAGTGATACTAGCGGGGGGGAGCAGTTCTTC
cdr3_aa: CAISDTSGGEQFF

cdr3_length: 15
d_call: -
v_call: TRBV5-1
clone_size: once
j_call: TRBJ2-1
cdr3_nt: TGCGCCAGCAGCCCGACTAGCCAGGGGTTTAATGAGCAGTTCTTC
cdr3_aa: CASSPTSQGFNEQFF

cdr3_length: 14
d_call: TRBD1
v_call: TRBV27
clone_size: -
j_call: TRBJ2-7
cdr3_nt: TGTGCCAGCAGTTTACGGCAGGGGGCCTACGAGCAGTACTTC
cdr3_aa: CASSLRQGAYEQYF

cdr3_length: 15
d_call: -
v_call: TRBV4-1
clone_size: -
j_call: TRBJ1-2
cdr3_nt: TGCGCCAGCAGCCCATCTAGGAATGGGGCCAATGGCTACACCTTC
cdr3_aa: CASSPSRNGANGYTF

cdr3_length: 14
d_call: -
v_call: TRBV2
clone_size: -
j_call: TRBJ1-6
cdr3_nt: TGTGCCAGCAGCGGGACTCCTCAGAATTCACCCCTCCACTTT
cdr3_aa: CASSGTPQNSPLHF

cdr3_length: 15
d_call: -
v_call: TRBV6-1
clone_size: -
j_call: TRBJ2-1
cdr3_nt: TGTGCCAGCAGTGAATTTAGTCAGGTACCCAATGAGCAGTTCTTC
cdr3_aa: CASSEFSQVPNEQFF

cdr3_length: 15
d_call: TRBD2
v_call: TRBV30
clone_size: once
j_call: TRBJ2-2
cdr3_nt: TGTGCCTGGAGGGGCGGACTAGCGGGCTCCGGGGAGCTGTTTTTT
cdr3_aa: CAWRGGLAGSGELFF

cdr3_length: 15
d_call: TRBD1
v_call: TRBV19
clone_size: -
j_call: TRBJ1-5
cdr3_nt: TGTGCCAGTAGCATGGGACAGGGAATGCATCAGCCCCAGCATTTT
cdr3_aa: CASSMGQGMHQPQHF

cdr3_length: 15
d_call: TRBD1
v_call: TRBV9
clone_size: -
j_call: TRBJ2-2
cdr3_nt: TGTGCCAGCAGCGTAGGGGACAGGGCGGCCGGGGAGCTGTTTTTT
cdr3_aa: CASSVGDRAAGELFF

cdr3_length: 13
d_call: TRBD1
v_call: TRBV11-2
clone_size: -
j_call: TRBJ2-1
cdr3_nt: TGTGCCAGCAGCTTAGCAGGGGGCTATGAGCAGTTCTTC
cdr3_aa: CASSLAGGYEQFF

cdr3_length: 14
d_call: -
v_call: TRBV6-1
clone_size: few
j_call: TRBJ1-5
cdr3_nt: TGTGCCAGCGCACAGGGTTTAGGGAATCAGCCCCAGCATTTT
cdr3_aa: CASAQGLGNQPQHF

cdr3_length: 21
d_call: TRBD1
v_call: TRBV2
clone_size: -
j_call: TRBJ2-7
cdr3_nt: TGTGCCAGCAGTGAAGGCCGGCGTGCAGGGGGACCGGGATACTTCCCCTACGAGCAGTACTTC
cdr3_aa: CASSEGRRAGGPGYFPYEQYF

cdr3_length: 11
d_call: TRBD1
v_call: TRBV25-1
clone_size: -
j_call: TRBJ1-1
cdr3_nt: TGTGCCAGCAGAACAGGGGCTGAAGCTTTCTTT
cdr3_aa: CASRTGAEAFF

cdr3_length: 13
d_call: TRBD1
v_call: TRBV4-3
clone_size: -
j_call: TRBJ2-7
cdr3_nt: TGCGCCAGCAGCCATTACAGGGGCTACGAGCAGTACTTC
cdr3_aa: CASSHYRGYEQYF

cdr3_length: 14
d_call: -
v_call: TRBV5-4
clone_size: -
j_call: TRBJ1-1
cdr3_nt: TGTGCCAGCACCGACGGGCGGGGGAACACTGAAGCTTTCTTT
cdr3_aa: CASTDGRGNTEAFF

cdr3_length: 13
d_call: -
v_call: TRBV19
clone_size: -
j_call: TRBJ1-2
cdr3_nt: TGTGCCAGTAGCACAGGGTACGGGGATGGCTACACCTTC
cdr3_aa: CASSTGYGDGYTF

cdr3_length: 14
d_call: TRBD1
v_call: TRBV10-2
clone_size: -
j_call: TRBJ1-2
cdr3_nt: TGCGCCAGCAGTGATAGGGGGCTTGGCTATGGCTACACCTTC
cdr3_aa: CASSDRGLGYGYTF

cdr3_length: 18
d_call: TRBD1
v_call: TRBV30
clone_size: few
j_call: TRBJ1-5
cdr3_nt: TGTGCCTGGAGTAAGACTTGGCAGGGGGTTTATAGCAATCAGCCCCAGCATTTT
cdr3_aa: CAWSKTWQGVYSNQPQHF

cdr3_length: 14
d_call: TRBD1
v_call: TRBV6-5
clone_size: -
j_call: TRBJ1-2
cdr3_nt: TGTGCCAGCAGAAATCCGGGACAGGGCTATGGCTACACCTTC
cdr3_aa: CASRNPGQGYGYTF

cdr3_length: 15
d_call: TRBD1
v_call: TRBV28
clone_size: -
j_call: TRBJ1-2
cdr3_nt: TGTGCCAGCAGTAAACGGACAGGGAATATGTATGGCTACACCTTC
cdr3_aa: CASSKRTGNMYGYTF

cdr3_length: 13
d_call: -
v_call: TRBV6-1
clone_size: -
j_call: TRBJ1-1
cdr3_nt: TGTGCCAGCAGTGAACGTAGGAACACTGAAGCTTTCTTT
cdr3_aa: CASSERRNTEAFF

cdr3_length: 13
d_call: -
v_call: TRBV27
clone_size: -
j_call: TRBJ2-7
cdr3_nt: TGTGCCAGCAGTCCCGGGGACTTTTACGAGCAGTACTTC
cdr3_aa: CASSPGDFYEQYF

cdr3_length: 14
d_call: -
v_call: TRBV5-1
clone_size: -
j_call: TRBJ2-5
cdr3_nt: TGCGCCAGCAGCTTGATCCCAGATTTAGAGACCCAGTACTTC
cdr3_aa: CASSLIPDLETQYF

cdr3_length: 17
d_call: TRBD2
v_call: TRBV9
clone_size: -
j_call: TRBJ2-7
cdr3_nt: TGTGCCAGCAGCGAGTCATATAGCGGGAGGGATCCCTACGAGCAGTACTTC
cdr3_aa: CASSESYSGRDPYEQYF